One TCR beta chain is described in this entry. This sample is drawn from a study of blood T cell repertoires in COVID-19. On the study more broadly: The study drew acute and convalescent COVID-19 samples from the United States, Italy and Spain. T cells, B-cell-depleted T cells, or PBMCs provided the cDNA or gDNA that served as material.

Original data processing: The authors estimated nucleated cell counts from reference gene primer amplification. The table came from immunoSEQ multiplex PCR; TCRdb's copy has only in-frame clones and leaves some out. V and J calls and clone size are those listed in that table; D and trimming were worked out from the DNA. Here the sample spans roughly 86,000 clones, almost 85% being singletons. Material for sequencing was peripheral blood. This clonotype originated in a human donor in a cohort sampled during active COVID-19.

Here the CDR3 reads CASSQVSPAGELFF. The CDR3 DNA follows: TGTGCCAGCAGCCAAGTTTCGCCGGCCGGGGAGCTGTTTTTT. This rearrangement joins TRBV4-2 to TRBJ2-2; D gene unclear. The V and J ends lost 1 base and 6 bases respectively, with 9 bases between them. The CDR3 has 14 residues. Germline V gives CDR1 LGHNA, CDR2 YNFKEQ.